A single sample gave rise to the 11 T cell receptor beta chains below, sequenced in a study of beta chain features in type 1 diabetes. Overall study findings and caveats: Type 1 diabetes patients had TCRB CDR3s that were shorter (moderately but significantly so) in all four CD4+ subsets.

Their cognate antigens are unknown. Reverse transcription of all isolated RNA meant that expressed TCRB transcripts were sequenced. Here immunoSEQ multiplex PCR was the method, and the copy in TCRdb shows in-frame clones only, minus some. The table includes some 330,000 clones, over 9.5% detected once. The sample was naive CD4+ T cells from blood. These receptors all stem from a woman aged 18-30 years with type 1 diabetes.

This clone was detected a few times. The gene calls are TRBV5-1 and TRBJ1-5; D may be TRBD1 (5 bases). V dropped 3 bases and J dropped 0 bases, with 13 bases sitting between them. Germline V gives CDR1 SGHRS, CDR2 YFSETQ. This CDR3 has 16 amino acids. The CDR3 here is CASSSGDSYSNQPQHF. Written as DNA, the CDR3 is TGCGCCAGCAGCTCTGGAGACAGTTATAGCAATCAGCCCCAGCATTTT.

Points on this clone: The same CDR3 is also encoded by other DNA sequences in this sample. The genes are TRBV28 and TRBJ1-4, with D hard to call. Deletions cut 3 bases from V and 7 bases from J, with 3 bases between. The CDR3 has 11 amino acids. CDR1 and CDR2 from the germline V gene are MDHEN and SYDVKM. CDR3 DNA sequence: TGTGCCAGCAGTTTGCGTGAAAAACTGTTTTTT. Translated, it gives CASSLREKLFF.

A few counts support this clone. The V and J genes are TRBV18 and TRBJ2-2, with TRBD2 as a possible D gene (6 bases). The germline V and J ends were trimmed by 4 bases and 5 bases, with 8 bases remaining between them. In germline, CDR1 is KGHSH, CDR2 LQKENI. This CDR3 spans 13 amino acids. Here the CDR3 DNA reads TGTGCCAGCTCACTTCGGGAGACCGGGGAGCTGTTTTTT. It specifies CASSLRETGELFF.

The rearrangement links TRBV14 to TRBJ2-2, with D uncertain. The CDR3 totals 15 residues. Germline loops: CDR1 SGHDN, CDR2 FVKESK. V lost 3 bases to trimming and J lost 3 bases, with 11 bases between them. Here the CDR3 reads CASSQSPLYTGELFF. CDR3 DNA sequence: TGTGCCAGCAGCCAGTCCCCCCTTTACACCGGGGAGCTGTTTTTT. The whole variable domain, remainder taken from reference TRBV14 and TRBJ2-2, is EAGVTQFPSHSVIEKGQTVTLRCDPISGHDNLYWYRRVMGKEIKFLLHFVKESKQDESGMPNNRFLAERTGGTYSTLKVQPAELEDSGVYFCASSQSPLYTGELFFGEGSRLTVL.

This clone was observed a few times. The chain uses TRBV4-3 and TRBJ2-3; TRBD2 agrees at 8 bases. The CDR3 contains 18 residues. Trimming at V came to 0 bases and at J to 0 bases, leaving 8 bases not matched to a gene. The germline gives CDR1 LGHNA, CDR2 YSLEER. The CDR3 region has the DNA TGCGCCAGCAGCCAAGATGTTGGGGGACTAGGGAGCACAGATACGCAGTATTTT. It yields the protein CASSQDVGGLGSTDTQYF.

This clone turned up a few times. In DNA, the CDR3 is TGTGCCAGCAGCTTCCCGGGACTAGCGGCTAGCACAGATACGCAGTATTTT. Encoded protein: CASSFPGLAASTDTQYF. J is TRBJ2-3 and V is TRBV5-4; 11 nucleotides agree with TRBD2. CDR1 is SGHNT, CDR2 YYREEE, per germline (reference sequence). The ends lost 2 bases at V and 0 bases at J; junction bases unmatched: 5. The CDR3 spans 17 residues.

This clone has a handful of counts. V gene TRBV2 combines with J gene TRBJ2-1; TRBD2 matches 7 bases. The CDR3 has 12 residues. CDR1 is SNHLY, CDR2 FYNNEI, per germline. With V trimmed by 6 bases and J by 11 bases, 7 bases remained unmatched. The CDR3 spells CASRQTSRQQFF. CDR3 DNA sequence: TGTGCCAGCAGACAGACTAGCCGACAGCAGTTCTTC.

V and J are TRBV5-1 and TRBJ2-7; no clear D gene. V lost 4 bases, J lost 6 bases, and 23 bases lay in between. Germline CDR1 is SGHRS and CDR2 is YFSETQ. The CDR3 length is 16 residues. The CDR3 is CASSPDSTYPSGEQYF. DNA of the CDR3: TGCGCCAGCAGCCCAGACTCGACCTACCCCTCTGGCGAGCAGTACTTC.

This CDR3 is CASSGRLAGVAKNIQYF. In DNA, the CDR3 is TGTGCCAGCAGCGGAAGACTAGCGGGAGTGGCCAAAAACATTCAGTACTTC. The chain links TRBV7-2 to TRBJ2-4; the match to TRBD2 covers 12 bases. The J segment lost 1 base and the V segment lost 5 bases, leaving 6 bases of the junction unmatched. This CDR3 has 17 amino acids. Germline V gene lookup returns CDR1 SGHTA and CDR2 FQGNSA.

This clone was counted between two and nine times. The J gene is TRBJ1-2, the V gene TRBV29-1, with D possibly being TRBD1 (5 bases). Trimming left V 1 base short and J 2 bases short, with 8 bases between. Looked up from germline, CDR1 is SQVTM and CDR2 is ANQGSEA. This CDR3 is 13 amino acids long. CDR3 sequence (DNA): TGCAGCGTTGAAGTGACAGCGAACTATGGCTACACCTTC. Protein: CSVEVTANYGYTF.

The genes are TRBV14 and TRBJ2-7; 10 bases map to TRBD2. J lost 3 bases, V lost 7 bases, and 3 bases had no gene match. The length of the CDR3 is 13 residues. CDR1 SGHDN and CDR2 FVKESK come from the germline V gene. CDR3 DNA sequence: TGTGCCAGCAAGGCTAGCGGGAGCTACGAGCAGTACTTC. Translation: CASKASGSYEQYF.